The 27 T cell receptor beta chains below were found in one sample sequenced in a study of blood T cells in healthy people across ages. A J-beta primer mix and a sample-barcoded 5' primer were used in a second PCR of about 6 to 12 cycles. TCRdb re-called the 5' RACE reads with MiXCR, one entry per CDR3 protein. The sample yields 1.5 million to 2 million distinct CDR3 sequences, almost 35% seen once. Sequencing was done on a sample of blood. These receptor sequences come from a woman younger than 45 in good health.

This clonotype was seen more than once but under ten times. This CDR3 is CASSPLTSGVSGANVLTF. CDR3 DNA sequence: TGTGCCAGCAGTCCCTTAACTAGCGGGGTATCTGGGGCCAACGTCCTGACTTTC. V is TRBV28 and J is TRBJ2-6; 10 nucleotides match TRBD2. The ends lost 5 bases at V and 1 base at J; junction bases unmatched: 8. The V gene's germline CDR1 is MDHEN and CDR2 SYDVKM. The CDR3 covers 18 residues. The variable domain in full, completed from reference TRBV28 and TRBJ2-6, reads DVKVTQSSRYLVKRTGEKVFLECVQDMDHENMFWYRQDPGLGLRLIYFSYDVKMKEKGDIPEGYSVSREKKERFSLILESASTNQTSMYLCASSPLTSGVSGANVLTFGAGSRLTVL.

V gene TRBV10-2 combines with J gene TRBJ1-2; D is possibly TRBD1 (5 bases). The CDR3 sequence is 16 residues long. Germline-derived CDR1 and CDR2 are WSHSY and SAAADI. V was shortened by 0 bases and J by 0 bases, with 11 bases between the two germline ends. Written as DNA, the CDR3 is TGCGCCAGCAGTGAGTCTGACAGAACCCCTAACTATGGCTACACCTTC. Its protein product is CASSESDRTPNYGYTF.

With regard to this clonotype: At one of its ends the junction is not consistent with the germline gene, which may arise from a read error. The rearrangement joins TRBV28 to TRBJ2-1, with D uncertain. The CDR3 loop spans 14 amino acids. From germline, CDR1 is MDHEN and CDR2 SYDVKM. CDR3 sequence: CTSSSKGIGYEQFF. In nucleotides, the CDR3 is TGTACCAGCAGTTCTAAAGGGATAGGATATGAGCAGTTCTTC.

This chain connects TRBV11-1 to TRBJ2-1; tentative D call: TRBD2 (5 bases). Deletions cut 1 base from V and 6 bases from J, with 13 bases between. The CDR3 is made up of 15 amino acids. Germline loops: CDR1 SGHAT, CDR2 FQDESV (reference sequence). As DNA, the CDR3 is TGTGCCAGCAGCTTAGATGCGTGGGAGCGCAATGAGCAGTTCTTC. It translates to CASSLDAWERNEQFF. The variable domain in full, with the rest retrieved from reference TRBV11-1 and TRBJ2-1, is EAEVAQSPRYKITEKSQAVAFWCDPISGHATLYWYRQILGQGPELLVQFQDESVVDDSQLPKDRFSAERLKGVDSTLKIQPAELGDSAMYLCASSLDAWERNEQFFGPGTRLTVL.

The rearrangement uses TRBV12-3 or TRBV12-4 and TRBJ2-5, with 9 positions matching TRBD2. The CDR3 has 15 amino acids. V lost 3 bases to trimming and J lost 4 bases; unmatched junction nucleotides: 6. CDR3 residues: CASSFAGGPRETQYF. For the CDR3, the DNA is TGTGCCAGCAGTTTCGCGGGGGGGCCTCGAGAGACCCAGTACTTC.

This clonotype was detected a few times. The J gene is TRBJ2-3, the V gene TRBV3-1, with TRBD2 identical over 9 bases. The length of the CDR3 is 14 residues. Germline values: CDR1 LGHDT, CDR2 YNNKEL (reference sequence). V shed 0 bases and J 14 bases; nucleotides not matched to a gene: 9. CDR3 coding DNA: TGTGCCAGCAGCCAAGATCCGGGACTAGCTTCGGCGTATTTT. It codes for CASSQDPGLASAYF.

The genes are TRBV3-1 and TRBJ2-4; D ambiguous. The DNA end is more similar to TRBJ2-7, so the J call may be wrong. Per the germline V gene, CDR1 is LGHDT and CDR2 is YNNKEL (reference sequence). The CDR3 has 13 amino acids. The CDR3 spells CASSRGSDYEQYF. Written as DNA, the CDR3 is TGTGCCAGCAGCCGGGGTTCGGACTACGAGCAGTACTTC.

This clonotype was detected only a few times. The CDR3 loop is CASGLAGVTDEQFF. The CDR3 nucleotides read TGTGCTAGTGGTTTGGCGGGAGTCACGGATGAGCAGTTCTTC. The gene calls are TRBV12-5 and TRBJ2-1; possibly TRBD2 for D (6 bases). Germline V gene data show CDR1 as LGHNT and CDR2 as FRNRAP. The CDR3 consists of 14 residues. V lost 1 base and J lost 8, with 12 bases in between.

The chain is built from TRBV9 and TRBJ2-3, with D possibly TRBD1 on 6 matching bases. Germline V gives CDR1 SGDLS, CDR2 YYNGEE. The germline V and J ends were trimmed by 0 bases and 4 bases, with 12 bases remaining between them. The CDR3 is 15 amino acids. The DNA for the CDR3 is TGTGCCAGCAGCGTAGAGGGGGTAGCACCAGATACGCAGTATTTT. This encodes CASSVEGVAPDTQYF. The entire variable domain, with the rest obtained from reference TRBV9 and TRBJ2-3, is as follows: DSGVTQTPKHLITATGQRVTLRCSPRSGDLSVYWYQQSLDQGLQFLIQYYNGEERAKGNILERFSAQQFPDLHSELNLSSLELGDSALYFCASSVEGVAPDTQYFGPGTRLTVL.

This clonotype appeared once. The chain carries TRBV2 and TRBJ1-4; TRBD1 is a possible D gene (5 bases). This CDR3 has 14 residues. Trimming left V 8 bases short and J 4 bases short, with 14 bases between. The germline V gene has CDR1 SNHLY and CDR2 FYNNEI. CDR3 nucleotide sequence: TGTGCCAGCGGTCGGGACTCCAGTAATGAAAAACTGTTTTTT. This codes for CASGRDSSNEKLFF.

Concerning this clonotype: Compared with germline, one end of the junction differs, possibly owing to a read error. In DNA, the CDR3 is TGTGCCAGCGGTTTCCGACTAGCTGAGCAGTTCTTC. Translation gives CASGFRLAEQFF. The rearrangement links TRBV28 to TRBJ2-1; 7 nucleotides agree with TRBD2. CDR3 size: 12 residues. Per germline, CDR1 MDHEN and CDR2 SYDVKM.

In this sample, this clonotype turned up a few times. The J gene is TRBJ1-5, the V gene TRBV28, with no clear D. This CDR3 is built from 14 residues. V was trimmed by 2 bases and J by 10 bases, leaving 15 bases between them. Looked up from germline, CDR1 is MDHEN and CDR2 is SYDVKM. CDR3 sequence (DNA): TGTGCCAGCAGTTTACGGCAAATCTACTTCCCCCAGCATTTT. Its protein product is CASSLRQIYFPQHF.

J is TRBJ2-3 and V is TRBV12-3 or TRBV12-4; tentatively, D is TRBD2 (6 bases). The CDR3 is 15 amino acids. V lost 4 bases to trimming and J lost 4 bases, with 15 bases between them. The CDR3 is CASSSTSPGADTQYF. CDR3 bases: TGTGCCAGCAGTTCCACCTCTCCGGGGGCAGATACGCAGTATTTT.

The chain combines TRBV3-1 with TRBJ2-3; 9 positions match TRBD2. Germline V lookup: CDR1 LGHDT, CDR2 YNNKEL (reference sequence). This CDR3 is built from 16 residues. J was trimmed by 6 bases and V by 4 bases; bases with no gene match: 11. CDR3 sequence: CASSPSGLAGSDTQYF. Written as DNA, the CDR3 is TGTGCCAGCAGCCCCTCGGGGCTAGCGGGGTCCGATACGCAGTATTTT.

As regards this clonotype: This may arise from a read error, as a much more abundant clone is one base away. The chain has TRBV20-1 and TRBJ2-5; a weak D match, TRBD1 (8 bases). The CDR3 extends over 16 amino acids. Germline V gives CDR1 DFQATT, CDR2 SNEGSKA (reference sequence). The CDR3 reads CGADRGSAGVGETQYF. CDR3 coding DNA: TGCGGTGCTGACAGGGGTAGTGCGGGAGTCGGGGAGACCCAGTACTTC.

The gene calls are TRBV28 and TRBJ1-5; TRBD1 might be the D (5 bases). Trimming removed 5 bases at V and 3 bases at J, with 8 bases between. This CDR3 comprises 13 residues. CDR1 is MDHEN and CDR2 is SYDVKM in the germline V gene. CDR3 protein: CASSKGLNQPQHF. DNA for the CDR3: TGTGCCAGCAGTAAGGGGCTCAATCAGCCCCAGCATTTT.

The V and J genes are TRBV12-3 or TRBV12-4 and TRBJ2-2, with 8 bases lining up with TRBD2. V gave up 4 bases and J gave up 4 bases; unmatched junction bases: 5. CDR3 size: 15 residues. The CDR3 DNA sequence: TGTGCCAGCAGTTCCGGGACTAGATTCACCGGGGAGCTGTTTTTT. Its protein product is CASSSGTRFTGELFF.

The chain is built from TRBV4-1 and TRBJ2-1, with TRBD2 identical over 7 bases. Unmatched junction bases numbered 13, after V lost 6 bases and J lost 8 bases. Germline values: CDR1 MGHRA, CDR2 YSYEKL. The CDR3 runs 15 residues. CDR3 region: CASRSGLGGGDEQFF. In DNA, the CDR3 is TGCGCCAGCAGGTCGGGACTCGGTGGGGGGGATGAGCAGTTCTTC.

The chain uses TRBV27 and TRBJ2-7; 9 bases match TRBD1. Germline V gene sequence: CDR1 MNHEY, CDR2 SMNVEV (reference sequence). The CDR3 extends over 15 amino acids. V shed 5 bases, J shed 4 bases, and the junction held 9 bases outside the gene matches. In DNA, the CDR3 is TGTGCCAGCAGTGAACCCGGGACAGGGAAGTACGAGCAGTACTTC. It yields the protein CASSEPGTGKYEQYF.

DNA of the CDR3: TGTGCCAGCAGCCTGGGTGCGGGGGGGACGCAGTATTTT. It specifies CASSLGAGGTQYF. This rearrangement joins TRBV14 to TRBJ2-3, with 9 nucleotides matching TRBD2. V dropped 4 bases and J dropped 9; count of bases not matched to a gene: 5. The germline CDR1 and CDR2 sequences are SGHDN and FVKESK. This CDR3 has 13 amino acids.

This clonotype turned up a few times. This rearrangement joins TRBV14 to TRBJ2-7; 12 positions match TRBD1. J gave up 5 bases and V 2 bases, and 7 bases lay outside the gene matches. Germline loops: CDR1 SGHDN, CDR2 FVKESK. This CDR3 region has 16 residues. CDR3 loop: CASSQPGTGGWDEQYF. As DNA, the CDR3 is TGTGCCAGCAGCCAACCCGGGACAGGGGGCTGGGACGAGCAGTACTTC.

The chain has TRBV7-2 and TRBJ2-7; 8 nucleotides match TRBD2. With 7 bases clipped from V and 3 bases from J, the junction kept 8 bases outside the gene matches. The V gene's germline CDR1 is SGHTA and CDR2 FQGNSA. This CDR3 contains 14 residues. The CDR3 DNA is TGTGCCAGCAAAATAGCGGGGCATCGCTACGAGCAGTACTTC. This codes for CASKIAGHRYEQYF.

This clonotype was observed once. The rearrangement joins TRBV5-1 to TRBJ2-7, with no clear D. TRBJ2-5 explains the end of the DNA better; the J call may be wrong. The CDR3 is 15 residues long. The germline gives CDR1 SGHRS, CDR2 YFSETQ. This CDR3 reads CASSLASEMGETQYF. In DNA form, the CDR3 reads TGCGCCAGCAGCTTGGCCTCCGAGATGGGGGAGACCCAGTACTTC.

With respect to this clonotype: The junction differs from germline at one of its ends, possibly a read error. The chain carries TRBV12-3 or TRBV12-4 and TRBJ2-3; D is unresolved. CDR3 length: 15 residues. The CDR3 region is CASSLSRISTDAQYF. The CDR3 DNA sequence: TGTGCCAGCAGTTTAAGCCGGATAAGCACAGATGCGCAATATTTT.

In nucleotides, the CDR3 is TGTGCCAGCAGCAACAGCTCCGGGCAGTACTTC. It codes for CASSNSSGQYF. This chain links TRBV27 with TRBJ2-4, with D hard to call. With 6 bases removed from V and 13 bases from J, the gap between germline ends came to 13 bases. The CDR3 is made up of 11 amino acids. Per the germline V gene, CDR1 is MNHEY and CDR2 is SMNVEV (reference sequence).

The chain employs TRBV20-1 and TRBJ2-5; TRBD2 matches at 7 bases. CDR3 length: 14 amino acids. Unmatched junction bases numbered 9, after V lost 3 bases and J lost 5 bases. From germline, CDR1 is DFQATT and CDR2 SNEGSKA (reference sequence). The CDR3 DNA follows: TGCAGTGCTAGCCAGGGCGGGAGTACGGAGACCCAGTACTTC. Translated: CSASQGGSTETQYF.

The rearrangement links TRBV2 to TRBJ1-1, with 11 bases aligning to TRBD1. With V trimmed by 6 bases and J by 1 base, 7 bases remained unmatched. The V gene's germline CDR1 is SNHLY and CDR2 FYNNEI. The CDR3 has 16 amino acids. The CDR3 loop is CASSRGGQGANTEAFF. CDR3 coding DNA: TGTGCCAGCAGCAGAGGAGGACAGGGGGCGAACACTGAAGCTTTCTTT. Using reference TRBV2 and TRBJ1-1 for the parts outside the CDR3, the full variable domain is EPEVTQTPSHQVTQMGQEVILRCVPISNHLYFYWYRQILGQKVEFLVSFYNNEISEKSEIFDDQFSVERPDGSNFTLKIRSTKLEDSAMYFCASSRGGQGANTEAFFGQGTRLTVV.